Listed here are 31 T cell receptor beta chains from one sample, sequenced in a study of PD-L1 blockade in urothelial cancer. The assay was immunoSEQ multiplex PCR, and TCRdb's table has in-frame clones only and misses some. Among 35,000 to 40,000 clones listed, 90% were seen once. The source material was PBMCs, sampled around atezolizumab (anti-PD-L1) treatment. These receptors were collected from a man in his 70s with urothelial cancer.

CDR3 sequence reads: CASSPSTGGASYEQYF. The CDR3 nucleotides read TGCGCCAGCAGCCCATCGACAGGGGGCGCTTCCTACGAGCAGTACTTC. The rearrangement links TRBV23-1 to TRBJ2-7, with 10 bases matching TRBD1. TRBV23-1 is given ORF status, its function remaining uncertain. The junction had 9 bases not matched to a gene; V was cut back by 6 bases and J by 1 base. This CDR3 contains 16 residues.

The chain recombines TRBV30 with TRBJ1-1; D ambiguous. V was clipped by 3 bases and J by 3 bases, with 14 bases between them. The CDR3 is 14 residues long. CDR1 and CDR2 (germline): GTSNPN, SVGIG (reference sequence). This CDR3 is CAWRWGGFDTEAFF. DNA of the CDR3: TGTGCCTGGAGATGGGGAGGGTTCGACACTGAAGCTTTCTTT.

V and J are TRBV21-1 and TRBJ2-7; TRBD2, the table's D call, was not compared with the DNA. TRBV21-1 is a recognized pseudogene. There are 15 residues in the CDR3. The CDR3: CASSKGPLAGDEQYF. The CDR3 coding sequence is TGTGCCAGCAGCAAAGGCCCACTAGCGGGAGACGAGCAGTACTTC.

The chain combines TRBV30 with TRBJ1-1, with TRBD1 matching 7 bases. V was pared by 4 bases and J by 1 base, with 0 bases of the junction left unmatched. The CDR3 is 12 residues long. CDR1 and CDR2 (germline): GTSNPN, SVGIG (reference sequence). The CDR3 loop reads CAWTGGNTEAFF. In DNA form, the CDR3 reads TGTGCCTGGACAGGGGGGAACACTGAAGCTTTCTTT. The entire variable domain, with the rest obtained from reference TRBV30 and TRBJ1-1, is as follows: SQTIHQWPATLVQPVGSPLSLECTVEGTSNPNLYWYRQAAGRGLQLLFYSVGIGQISSEVPQNLSASRPQDRQFILSSKKLLLSDSGFYLCAWTGGNTEAFFGQGTRLTVV.

V gene TRBV7-9 combines with J gene TRBJ2-7; 8 nucleotides match TRBD2. The CDR3 has 13 amino acids. In germline, CDR1 is SEHNR, CDR2 FQNEAQ (reference sequence). The J segment lost 6 bases and the V segment lost 5 bases, leaving 6 bases of the junction unmatched. The CDR3 DNA reads TGTGCCAGCAGCCCCGGGAGGGTAGGCGAGCAGTACTTC. It specifies CASSPGRVGEQYF.

The chain carries TRBV6-6 and TRBJ2-7, with D perhaps TRBD1 (6 bases). The CDR3 totals 15 residues. Trimming removed 5 bases from V and 3 bases from J, with 17 bases in between. Germline V gene sequence: CDR1 MNHNY, CDR2 SVGAGI (reference sequence). CDR3 protein: CASSHTGNFIYEQYF. The CDR3 nucleotides are TGTGCCAGCAGTCATACAGGGAATTTCATCTACGAGCAGTACTTC.

The chain carries TRBV28 and TRBJ1-1; a possible D gene is TRBD1 (5 bases). The V and J ends lost 5 bases and 3 bases respectively, with 13 bases between them. The CDR3 contains 14 residues. CDR1 is MDHEN, CDR2 SYDVKM, per germline. CDR3 bases: TGTGCCAGCAGTGGGTGGGGCGGATACACTGAAGCTTTCTTT. Its protein is CASSGWGGYTEAFF.

This clone has a handful of counts. The chain recombines TRBV7-2 with TRBJ1-4; the D is unclear. Trimming removed 5 bases at V and 7 bases at J, with 14 bases between. CDR3 length: 14 residues. Germline V gene lookup returns CDR1 SGHTA and CDR2 FQGNSA. The CDR3 DNA sequence: TGTGCCAGCAGCAAAACGGGGTATGGTGAAAAACTGTTTTTT. This sequence encodes CASSKTGYGEKLFF. Complete variable domain (other parts from reference TRBV7-2 and TRBJ1-4): GAGVSQSPSNKVTEKGKDVELRCDPISGHTALYWYRQSLGQGLEFLIYFQGNSAPDKSGLPSDRFSAERTGGSVSTLTIQRTQQEDSAVYLCASSKTGYGEKLFFGSGTQLSVL.

The chain uses TRBV5-1 and TRBJ2-7; tentative D call: TRBD2 (5 bases). Deletions cut 0 bases from V and 1 base from J, with 11 bases between. CDR3 length: 15 amino acids. CDR1 and CDR2 from the germline V gene are SGHRS and YFSETQ. In DNA, the CDR3 is TGCGCCAGCAGCTTGGGGACTTCTTTATCCTACGAGCAGTACTTC. It is translated as CASSLGTSLSYEQYF. The full variable domain, its missing parts supplied by reference TRBV5-1 and TRBJ2-7, is KAGVTQTPRYLIKTRGQQVTLSCSPISGHRSVSWYQQTPGQGLQFLFEYFSETQRNKGNFPGRFSGRQFSNSRSEMNVSTLELGDSALYLCASSLGTSLSYEQYFGPGTRLTVT.

This rearrangement joins TRBV5-8 to TRBJ2-6, with D unresolved. This CDR3 contains 15 residues. The V gene lost 0 bases and the J gene lost 4 bases, with 8 bases spanning the gap. Germline lookup yields CDR1 SGHTS and CDR2 YDEGEE. This chain's CDR3 is CASSLDISGANVLTF. CDR3 coding DNA: TGTGCCAGCAGCTTGGACATCTCCGGGGCCAACGTCCTGACTTTC.

The chain is built from TRBV28 and TRBJ2-2; TRBD1 matches at 7 bases. The germline V gene encodes CDR1 MDHEN and CDR2 SYDVKM. After removal of 6 bases from V and 6 bases from J, the junction contained 7 bases not matched to a gene. The CDR3 sequence is 14 residues long. The CDR3 nucleotides are TGTGCCAGCAGGTCGAGACAGGGTGCCGGGGAGCTGTTTTTT. Its protein product is CASRSRQGAGELFF.

The rearrangement uses TRBV11-2 and TRBJ1-2; D uncertain. Trimming left V 1 base short and J 1 base short, with 10 bases between. Germline V gene data show CDR1 as SGHAT and CDR2 as FQNNGV. CDR3 length equals 15 residues. The CDR3 sequence is CASSLGAGGNYGYTF. DNA of the CDR3: TGTGCCAGCAGCTTAGGGGCAGGAGGTAACTATGGCTACACCTTC.

The J gene is TRBJ1-1, the V gene TRBV23-1; no clear D gene. TRBV23-1 is an open reading frame whose function is uncertain. V lost 5 bases, J lost 5 bases, and 12 bases lay in between. This CDR3 is built from 13 residues. CDR3 sequence (DNA): TGCGCCAGCAGTGGAGTCGAGTATACTGAAGCTTTCTTT. The encoded protein is CASSGVEYTEAFF.

The chain recombines TRBV30 with TRBJ2-7; D not certain. The CDR3 runs to 13 residues. Germline V lookup: CDR1 GTSNPN, CDR2 SVGIG (reference sequence). The germline V and J ends were trimmed by 0 bases and 3 bases, with 9 bases remaining between them. CDR3 in amino acids: CAWSVNAGYEQYF. The CDR3 DNA is TGTGCCTGGAGTGTAAACGCAGGCTACGAGCAGTACTTC.

V is TRBV28 and J is TRBJ2-1, with 7 bases lining up with TRBD2. Germline V gene lookup returns CDR1 MDHEN and CDR2 SYDVKM. The junction had 14 bases not matched to a gene; V was cut back by 5 bases and J by 7 bases. The CDR3 runs to 16 residues. CDR3 amino acids: CASSHGGAGFLNEQFF. Here the CDR3 DNA reads TGTGCCAGCAGTCACGGGGGAGCGGGATTTTTGAATGAGCAGTTCTTC.

V gene TRBV15 combines with J gene TRBJ2-1; possible D gene TRBD1, 5 bases. The CDR3 length is 15 residues. The V end was cut by 5 bases, the J end by 0 bases, with 11 bases between. The germline V gene encodes CDR1 LNHNV and CDR2 YYDKDF (reference sequence). The CDR3: CATSPGQSSYNEQFF. CDR3 nucleotide sequence: TGTGCCACCAGCCCCGGACAAAGCTCCTACAATGAGCAGTTCTTC.

This clone showed up just once. V and J are TRBV7-8 and TRBJ2-7, with 9 bases lining up with TRBD2. The J segment lost 2 bases and the V segment lost 5 bases, leaving 10 bases of the junction unmatched. The germline gives CDR1 SGHVS, CDR2 FQNEAQ. This CDR3 comprises 16 residues. The CDR3, as DNA: TGTGCCAGCAGCCCCCTGGTCCTAGCGGGAACCTACGAGCAGTACTTC. As protein: CASSPLVLAGTYEQYF.

This clone was recorded a few times. The chain is built from TRBV28 and TRBJ1-1; D not certain. V shed 2 bases and J shed 7 bases, with 8 bases lying between them. The CDR3 is 12 amino acids. The germline V gene encodes CDR1 MDHEN and CDR2 SYDVKM. Here the CDR3 reads CASSLGTYEAFF. CDR3 bases: TGTGCCAGCAGTTTAGGTACCTATGAAGCTTTCTTT.

The V gene is TRBV9, the J gene TRBJ2-1, with D perhaps matching TRBD1 (5 bases). This CDR3 spans 14 amino acids. Germline V gene lookup returns CDR1 SGDLS and CDR2 YYNGEE. The V end lost 0 bases, the J end lost 2 bases, and 6 bases lay between the germline ends. The CDR3 spells CASSVGGTYNEQFF. The CDR3 DNA reads TGTGCCAGCAGCGTAGGGGGCACCTACAATGAGCAGTTCTTC.

This chain uses TRBV13 with TRBJ2-4; 15 nucleotides match TRBD2. Germline-derived CDR1 and CDR2 are PRHDT and FYEKMQ (reference sequence). CDR3 size: 20 residues. V lost 4 bases, J lost 0 bases, and 10 bases stayed unmatched. Here the CDR3 DNA reads TGTGCCAGCAGCTCGCTAGGACTAGCGGGAGGGCCCTTAGCCAAAAACATTCAGTACTTC. Protein product: CASSSLGLAGGPLAKNIQYF.

This sequence joins TRBV19 and TRBJ1-5; no reliable D call. The germline V and J ends were trimmed by 7 bases and 2 bases, with 6 bases remaining between them. The length of the CDR3 is 12 residues. CDR1 is LNHDA and CDR2 is SQIVND in the germline V gene (reference sequence). The CDR3 region is CASTPGNQPQHF. The CDR3 DNA reads as TGTGCCAGTACTCCAGGCAATCAGCCCCAGCATTTT.

The rearrangement uses TRBV5-1 and TRBJ2-3; D perhaps matches TRBD2 (6 bases). The CDR3 contains 16 residues. In germline, CDR1 is SGHRS, CDR2 YFSETQ. The germline V and J ends were trimmed by 1 base and 5 bases, with 17 bases remaining between them. Written as DNA, the CDR3 is TGCGCCAGCAGCTTGAAAACGGGAGCCGGTGGAGATACGCAGTATTTT. Translation: CASSLKTGAGGDTQYF.

The V gene is TRBV19, the J gene TRBJ1-1, with 11 bases identical to TRBD1. The CDR3 is made up of 16 amino acids. V lost 3 bases, J lost 7 bases, and 10 bases stayed unmatched. Germline CDR1 and CDR2: LNHDA and SQIVND (reference sequence). The CDR3 reads CASSMPPGQGDGEAFF. CDR3 bases: TGTGCCAGTAGTATGCCCCCGGGACAGGGGGACGGTGAAGCTTTCTTT.

V and J are TRBV11-3 and TRBJ2-2, with D perhaps TRBD1 (8 bases). Germline CDR1 is SGHNT and CDR2 is YENEEA. This CDR3 is built from 19 residues. The germline V and J ends were trimmed by 4 bases and 3 bases, with 24 bases remaining between them. The CDR3 coding sequence is TGTGCCAGCAGCTCAACAGGGGGGGCAGGGGGCTTTGACACCGGGGAGCTGTTTTTT. It encodes CASSSTGGAGGFDTGELFF.

J is TRBJ2-2 and V is TRBV5-1, with TRBD2 identical over 8 bases. This CDR3 is built from 20 residues. Germline V gene data show CDR1 as SGHRS and CDR2 as YFSETQ. J was trimmed by 6 bases and V by 1 base; bases with no gene match: 20. CDR3 DNA sequence: TGCGCCAGCAGCTTGCTGGGGATCTGGGGCCGGGAGGGCCAGTCCGGGGAGCTGTTTTTT. Its protein is CASSLLGIWGREGQSGELFF.

The chain uses TRBV30 and TRBJ2-2, with 8 nucleotides matching TRBD1. V gave up 5 bases and J gave up 3 bases; unmatched junction bases: 8. Germline V gives CDR1 GTSNPN, CDR2 SVGIG (reference sequence). This CDR3 spans 15 amino acids. CDR3 loop: CAWRLDRVDTGELFF. CDR3 nucleotide sequence: TGTGCCTGGCGTTTGGACAGGGTGGACACCGGGGAGCTGTTTTTT.

V is TRBV21-1 and J is TRBJ2-7; the tabulated D call, TRBD2, remains unverified against the DNA. TRBV21-1 is given as a pseudogene. This CDR3 spans 15 amino acids. The CDR3 region has the DNA TGTGCCAGCAGCATCGCGGGAGGTCCCTCCTACGAGCAGTACTTC. Translating gives CASSIAGGPSYEQYF.

The J gene is TRBJ2-2, the V gene TRBV4-1; 10 bases agree with TRBD2. Germline CDR1 is MGHRA and CDR2 is YSYEKL. This CDR3 has 16 amino acids. V dropped 1 base and J dropped 5; count of bases not matched to a gene: 4. The CDR3 loop reads CASSQGASGSTGELFF. The CDR3 DNA follows: TGCGCCAGCAGCCAAGGTGCTAGCGGGAGTACCGGGGAGCTGTTTTTT.

The rearrangement uses TRBV27 and TRBJ2-5, with 16 nucleotides matching TRBD2. This CDR3 has 17 amino acids. Germline lookup yields CDR1 MNHEY and CDR2 SMNVEV (reference sequence). The J segment lost 5 bases and the V segment lost 5 bases, leaving 8 bases of the junction unmatched. In nucleotides, the CDR3 is TGTGCCAGCAGTGGGGGACTAGCGGGAGGGCCTTCGGAGACCCAGTACTTC. It yields the protein CASSGGLAGGPSETQYF.

The CDR3, as DNA: TGTGCCAGCAGTTTATCCAAGACTAGCCGAAACACAGATACGCAGTATTTT. It codes for CASSLSKTSRNTDTQYF. This rearrangement joins TRBV27 to TRBJ2-3; TRBD2 aligns across 7 bases. The CDR3 covers 17 residues. With V trimmed by 0 bases and J by 2 bases, 8 bases remained unmatched. Germline lookup yields CDR1 MNHEY and CDR2 SMNVEV (reference sequence).

The chain combines TRBV5-8 with TRBJ1-5; 9 bases map to TRBD1. J lost 7 bases, V lost 3 bases, and 5 bases had no gene match. The V gene's germline CDR1 is SGHTS and CDR2 YDEGEE. The CDR3 extends over 14 amino acids. Written as DNA, the CDR3 is TGTGCCAGCAGCTACAGACAGGGGGGACAGCCCCAGCATTTT. Its translation is CASSYRQGGQPQHF.